These T cell receptor beta chains were read from a single sample in a study of long-term antiretroviral therapy in people with HIV. Sequenced by immunoSEQ multiplex PCR; TCRdb stores in-frame clones only, minus some. Among 20,000 to 25,000 clones listed, about four fifths were seen once. Sequenced material: unsorted PBMCs, taken 1.5 years after starting antiretroviral therapy. These receptors were obtained from a young man with HIV. The CDR3 runs from the conserved cysteine through the conserved F or W. A D gene is named only where the DNA matches it firmly. The size field is filled for only some rows; it gives once, few, many or a size class.

abundance	v_gene	d_gene	j_gene	CDR3nt	CDR3aa
NA	TRBV29-1	NA	TRBJ2-2	TGCAGCGTCCTCGGACGTACCGGGGAGCTGTTTTTT	CSVLGRTGELFF
NA	TRBV5-1	TRBD2	TRBJ2-3	TGCGCCAGCGTTAGCGGGGGCTCCACAGATACGCAGTATTTT	CASVSGGSTDTQYF
hyperexpanded	TRBV5-1	TRBD1	TRBJ2-1	TGCGCCAGCAGCTTACAGGGGGGCGATGAGCAGTTCTTC	CASSLQGGDEQFF
few	TRBV19	NA	TRBJ2-1	TGTGCCAGTAGTATGGCCGCTAGCGTATACAATGAGCAGTTCTTC	CASSMAASVYNEQFF
NA	TRBV7-9	NA	TRBJ2-5	TGTGCCAGCAGCTTTACCCAAGAGACCCAGTACTTC	CASSFTQETQYF
NA	TRBV7-2	NA	TRBJ2-1	TGTGCCAGCAGCTTAGTTGGGAACAATGAGCAGTTCTTC	CASSLVGNNEQFF
NA	TRBV5-4	TRBD1	TRBJ1-2	TGTGCCAGCAGCACAAAAACCAGGGGGCGCGACTATGGCTACACCTTC	CASSTKTRGRDYGYTF
NA	TRBV18	TRBD2	TRBJ2-1	TGTGCCAGCTCACCAACGGGACTAGCGGGAAAGAATGAGCAGTTCTTC	CASSPTGLAGKNEQFF
NA	TRBV28	NA	TRBJ1-2	TGTGCCAGCAGGGACCCTCTGAAGGGTGGCTACACCTTC	CASRDPLKGGYTF
NA	TRBV27	NA	TRBJ1-2	TGTGCCAGCAGTTTAGGGAGGAACTATGGCTACACCTTC	CASSLGRNYGYTF
NA	TRBV29-1	NA	TRBJ1-5	TGCAGCGTTGCAGGAATTAGCAATCAGCCCCAGCATTTT	CSVAGISNQPQHF
NA	TRBV7-9	TRBD1	TRBJ1-1	TGTGCCAGCAGCCTAAGACAGGGTCTGAACACTGAAGCTTTCTTT	CASSLRQGLNTEAFF
NA	TRBV21-1	NA	TRBJ1-1	TGTGCCAGCAGCAAAGTTTACGCGATTTTCGCTGGACCCGGGGACACTGAAGCTTTCTTT	CASSKVYAIFAGPGDTEAFF
NA	TRBV5-1	NA	TRBJ2-1	TGCGCCAGCGTGCGGGCCTCACGGGACAATGAGCAGTTCTTC	CASVRASRDNEQFF
few	TRBV28	NA	TRBJ2-7	TGTGCCGCGTCCCCCCTGGGGGCCGAGCAGTACTTC	CAASPLGAEQYF
NA	TRBV5-1	NA	TRBJ2-1	TGCGCCAGCTCCGTTCGTGATGGCTACAATGAGCAGTTCTTC	CASSVRDGYNEQFF
NA	TRBV28	NA	TRBJ2-3	TGTGCCAGCCTGGAGTCAGATACGCAGTATTTT	CASLESDTQYF
medium-sized	TRBV19	NA	TRBJ1-5	TGTGCCAGTAGTATAACAGGGATTCAGAGCAATCAGCCCCAGCATTTT	CASSITGIQSNQPQHF